A selection of T cell receptor beta chains follows, all from one sample in a study of response to subunit inactivated influenza vaccine. MiXCR, applied by TCRdb to the RT-PCR reads, yields one record per CDR3 protein. The table records about 480,000 distinct CDR3 sequences, about 25% of them present only once. The sample in question was CD4+ T cells sorted from PBMCs, obtained about 5 days after vaccination. The receptors here all came from a man in his fifties who received an inactivated influenza vaccine. CDR3s include the opening cysteine and the closing phenylalanine or tryptophan. The D gene is left open where the match is weak. The listing skips clone size in some rows; elsewhere it reads once, few, many or a size class.

j_call,clone_size,cdr3_length,v_call,d_call,cdr3_nt,cdr3_aa
TRBJ1-1,NA,14,TRBV5-1,NA,TGCGCCAGCAGCCCGGGCCACATGAACACTGAAGCTTTCTTT,CASSPGHMNTEAFF
TRBJ2-4,NA,17,TRBV20-1,TRBD1,TGCAGTGCTAACCCCCGGGACAGGGGGCCCCTTAAAAACATTCAGTACTTC,CSANPRDRGPLKNIQYF
TRBJ2-3,NA,15,TRBV7-2,TRBD2,TGTGCCAGCAGCTGGGGACTAGCGGGAGTAGATACGCAGTATTTT,CASSWGLAGVDTQYF
TRBJ2-1,few,13,TRBV7-9,NA,TGTGCCAGCAGCCCTCGGGAGCTTCGTGAGCAGTTCTTC,CASSPRELREQFF
TRBJ1-1,few,13,TRBV11-3,NA,TGTGCCAGCAGCTTACAGGCAGCCACTGAAGCTTTCTTT,CASSLQAATEAFF
TRBJ2-2,NA,16,TRBV10-3,TRBD2,TGTGCCATCAGTGAGTCCGGCGGGAGAGTCACCGGGGAGCTGTTTTTT,CAISESGGRVTGELFF
TRBJ2-7,few,14,TRBV20-1,TRBD1,TGCAGTGCAAGAGACAGGGGGAAGGCCTACGAGCAGTACTTC,CSARDRGKAYEQYF
TRBJ2-6,few,18,TRBV27,NA,TGTGCCAGCAGTTTACAGGGCCATGCGAGCTCTGGGGCCAACGTCCTGACTTTC,CASSLQGHASSGANVLTF
TRBJ2-7,many,14,TRBV7-9,NA,TGTGCCAGCAGCTTAGTGGCTAGAGGATACGAGCAGTACTTC,CASSLVARGYEQYF
TRBJ1-1,few,13,TRBV6-1,NA,TGTGCCAGCAGCCTTAACGACGGCACTGAAGCTTTCTTT,CASSLNDGTEAFF
TRBJ2-5,NA,14,TRBV12-3/TRBV12-4,NA,TGTGCCAGCACGGGGAGCGTGGACCAAGAGACCCAGTACTTC,CASTGSVDQETQYF
TRBJ2-1,few,16,TRBV20-1,TRBD2,TGCAGTGCCATACAAGCGGGGGCCAGCTCCTACAATGAGCAGTTCTTC,CSAIQAGASSYNEQFF
TRBJ2-7,NA,15,TRBV15,NA,TGTGCCACCAGCACCTCTAGCCGTCTTACCTACGAGCAGTACTTC,CATSTSSRLTYEQYF
TRBJ2-7,few,15,TRBV7-2,TRBD2,TGTGCCAGCAGCCCTAACCTAGCGGGAGTGGTCGAGCAGTACTTC,CASSPNLAGVVEQYF
TRBJ2-1,few,15,TRBV6-1,NA,TGTGCCAGCAGGGCACAGGGAGGATGGAACAATGAGCAGTTCTTC,CASRAQGGWNNEQFF
TRBJ2-7,few,15,TRBV11-2,TRBD1,TGTGCCAGCAGCTCTCTGGACAGGGGTGTTTACGAGCAGTACTTC,CASSSLDRGVYEQYF
TRBJ2-5,few,13,TRBV28,NA,TGTGCCAGCAGTTACCGGGCCTTGGGGACCCAGTACTTC,CASSYRALGTQYF
TRBJ2-7,few,15,TRBV10-3,NA,TGTGCCATCAGTCTTAGCGGAAAAAGCTCCTACGAGCAGTACTTC,CAISLSGKSSYEQYF
TRBJ2-2,NA,15,TRBV5-1,NA,TGCGCCAGCAGCTCCTCGACGGTTAACACCGGGGAGCTGTTTTTT,CASSSSTVNTGELFF
TRBJ2-3,few,14,TRBV7-8,TRBD2,TGTGCCAGCAGCTCCGGACTAGTAGCAGATACGCAGTATTTT,CASSSGLVADTQYF
TRBJ1-1,few,16,TRBV20-1,NA,TGCAGTGCCTGCAGGTTTCGGGACTGGATGAACACTGAAGCTTTCTTT,CSACRFRDWMNTEAFF
TRBJ2-3,NA,17,TRBV7-2,TRBD2,TGTGCCAGCAGCTTAGCACTAGCGGGAGCCGGCACAGATACGCAGTATTTT,CASSLALAGAGTDTQYF
TRBJ2-3,few,17,TRBV7-3,NA,TGTGCCAGCAGCTTAGGCTCAGGTGCTCCAGGACTTAATACGCAGTATTTT,CASSLGSGAPGLNTQYF
TRBJ1-5,once,15,TRBV4-1,NA,TGCGCCAGCAGCCAAGCGACACCTAGCAATCAGCCCCAGCATTTT,CASSQATPSNQPQHF
TRBJ2-1,few,11,TRBV3-1,NA,TGTGCCAGCAGCCAATTCCATGAGCAGTTCTTC,CASSQFHEQFF
TRBJ2-7,NA,14,TRBV5-1,TRBD1,TGCGCCAGCAGCTCCAATCCGGGACAGGGCGAGCAGTACTTC,CASSSNPGQGEQYF
TRBJ2-7,NA,15,TRBV20-1,NA,TGCAGTGCCAAAATTTTTAGCGGCAGCTCCTACGAGCAGTACTTC,CSAKIFSGSSYEQYF
TRBJ2-5,many,14,TRBV5-1,NA,TGCGCCAGCAGCTCGGACACGGTCTTTGAGACCCAGTACTTC,CASSSDTVFETQYF
TRBJ2-2,NA,15,TRBV28,NA,TGTGCCAGCTCGTCGGCAGGAGGGTCCACCGGGGAGCTGTTTTTT,CASSSAGGSTGELFF
TRBJ1-1,few,14,TRBV12-3/TRBV12-4,NA,TGTGCCAGCAGTTTATACGGGGAGACCACTGAAGCTTTCTTT,CASSLYGETTEAFF
TRBJ2-5,NA,18,TRBV18,TRBD2,TGTGCCAGCTCACGACTCTCCGGCGGGAGGAGGTCCCGGGAGACCCAGTACTTC,CASSRLSGGRRSRETQYF
TRBJ1-4,NA,17,TRBV4-1,NA,TGCGCCAGCAGCCAAGTTGTGGGGATACGGGTCGATGAAAAACTGTTTTTT,CASSQVVGIRVDEKLFF
TRBJ2-7,NA,14,TRBV27,TRBD2,TGTGCCAGCAGTTTATCGAGCGGGGGAGACGAGCAGTACTTC,CASSLSSGGDEQYF